Following are 8 T cell receptor beta chains from one sample sequenced in a study of STAT5B mutations in CD4+ large granular lymphocyte leukemia. Using immunoSEQ multiplex PCR, the repertoire was profiled, and TCRdb retains in-frame clones only, with some absent. This sample yields tens of thousands of clones, of which approximately 84% are seen a single time; 0.3% to 0.45% belongs to the top ten. The material sequenced was CD4+ T cells from blood buffy coats. These receptors came from a human donor in good health.

The chain uses TRBV5-6 and TRBJ1-4, with TRBD1 identical over 8 bases. V shed 0 bases, J shed 6 bases, and the junction held 10 bases outside the gene matches. CDR1 is SGHDT, CDR2 YYEEEE, per germline. The CDR3 sequence is 17 residues long. The CDR3 region has the DNA TGTGCCAGCAGCTTGGACAGGGGGTCGGTTCTTGATGAAAAACTGTTTTTT. Protein product: CASSLDRGSVLDEKLFF. Filled out from reference TRBV5-6 and TRBJ1-4, the complete variable domain reads DAGVTQSPTHLIKTRGQQVTLRCSPKSGHDTVSWYQQALGQGPQFIFQYYEEEERQRGNFPDRFSGHQFPNYSSELNVNALLLGDSALYLCASSLDRGSVLDEKLFFGSGTQLSVL.

The V gene is TRBV27, the J gene TRBJ2-2; 11 nucleotides align to TRBD2. V dropped 5 bases and J dropped 1; count of bases not matched to a gene: 6. Germline assignment: CDR1 MNHEY and CDR2 SMNVEV (reference sequence). This CDR3 is built from 17 residues. As DNA, the CDR3 is TGTGCCAGCAGTCAGAGGGGACTAGCGGAGAACACCGGGGAGCTGTTTTTT. Protein sequence: CASSQRGLAENTGELFF.

This chain uses TRBV9 with TRBJ2-4; 8 nucleotides align to TRBD1. From germline, CDR1 is SGDLS and CDR2 YYNGEE. Unmatched junction bases numbered 13, after V lost 4 bases and J lost 1 base. The CDR3 covers 18 residues. The CDR3: CASSPTEGQGYAKNIQYF. CDR3 in DNA: TGTGCCAGCAGCCCGACAGAAGGACAGGGCTACGCCAAAAACATTCAGTACTTC. The entire variable domain, with the rest obtained from reference TRBV9 and TRBJ2-4, is as follows: DSGVTQTPKHLITATGQRVTLRCSPRSGDLSVYWYQQSLDQGLQFLIQYYNGEERAKGNILERFSAQQFPDLHSELNLSSLELGDSALYFCASSPTEGQGYAKNIQYFGAGTRLSVL.

This sequence joins TRBV11-2 and TRBJ1-3; 7 nucleotides match TRBD1. Germline V gene data show CDR1 as SGHAT and CDR2 as FQNNGV. J was trimmed by 0 bases and V by 5 bases; bases with no gene match: 7. This CDR3 is 16 amino acids long. CDR3 bases: TGTGCCAGCAGCGATTACAGGGGAAGCTCTGGAAACACCATATATTTT. It encodes CASSDYRGSSGNTIYF. Supplemented by reference TRBV11-2 and TRBJ1-3, the full variable domain reads EAGVAQSPRYKIIEKRQSVAFWCNPISGHATLYWYQQILGQGPKLLIQFQNNGVVDDSQLPKDRFSAERLKGVDSTLKIQPAKLEDSAVYLCASSDYRGSSGNTIYFGEGSWLTVV.

The chain joins TRBV4-1 to TRBJ1-4; D ambiguous. Germline CDR1 and CDR2: MGHRA and YSYEKL. The CDR3 totals 17 residues. Trimming left V 2 bases short and J 0 bases short, with 13 bases between. CDR3 nucleotide sequence: TGCGCCAGCAGCCAACCCCCTGGGAGTGCAACTAATGAAAAACTGTTTTTT. It encodes CASSQPPGSATNEKLFF.

This clone was found a few times. The chain carries TRBV21-1 and TRBJ2-7. TRBV21-1 is described as a pseudogene. This CDR3 comprises 14 residues. CDR3 DNA sequence: TGTGCCAGCAGCAAAATCATCGGGCCAAACGAGCAGTACTTC. It yields the protein CASSKIIGPNEQYF.

This clone has only one observation. The CDR3 reads CASSSSEVGEKLFF. CDR3 coding DNA: TGTGCCAGCAGCTCCTCAGAGGTCGGGGAAAAACTGTTTTTT. The rearrangement joins TRBV7-8 to TRBJ1-4; D call uncertain. V dropped 4 bases and J dropped 8 bases, with 14 bases sitting between them. Germline V gene sequence: CDR1 SGHVS, CDR2 FQNEAQ. The length of the CDR3 is 14 residues.

The J gene is TRBJ2-3, the V gene TRBV6-1, with TRBD1 matching 9 bases. The junction had 9 bases not matched to a gene; V was cut back by 4 bases and J by 4 bases. Germline V lookup: CDR1 MNHNS, CDR2 SASEGT. The length of the CDR3 is 16 residues. For the CDR3, the DNA is TGTGCCAGCAGTGCCATGACAGGGGGTATTGCAGATACGCAGTATTTT. Its translation is CASSAMTGGIADTQYF.